These T cell receptor beta chains were read from a single sample in a study of cytomegalovirus exposure and HLA in healthy donors. The method was immunoSEQ multiplex PCR; TCRdb's version includes in-frame clones alone and lacks a portion of them. The sample gives about 190,000 clones, around three quarters of which show up once; around 1.6% is in the top ten. The specimen was PBMCs. All receptors derive from a woman aged 18-35 years in good health and CMV-seronegative. Each CDR3 is given with its conserved first and last residue. The order of the fields is CDR3 DNA, CDR3 protein, D gene, V gene, J gene, clone size. A D gene is named only where the DNA matches it firmly. Clone size is not always given. Where it is, it says once, few, many or a class for expanded clones.

CDR3 DNA: TGTGCCAGCAGTCTCGACTGGACATCACCCCTCCACTTT; CDR3 protein: CASSLDWTSPLHF; D gene: NA; V gene: TRBV27; J gene: TRBJ1-6; clone size: NA
CDR3 DNA: TGTGCCAGCAGCTTATCTGCGAATCAGCCCCAGCATTTT; CDR3 protein: CASSLSANQPQHF; D gene: NA; V gene: TRBV7-6; J gene: TRBJ1-5; clone size: NA
CDR3 DNA: TGTGCCAGCAGCTTTGGTGGTCCTGAGGGAGAGCAGTACTTC; CDR3 protein: CASSFGGPEGEQYF; D gene: NA; V gene: TRBV5-4; J gene: TRBJ2-7; clone size: NA
CDR3 DNA: TGTGCCAGCAGTCCATGGACAGGGCCTGGAAACACCATATATTTT; CDR3 protein: CASSPWTGPGNTIYF; D gene: TRBD1; V gene: TRBV27; J gene: TRBJ1-3; clone size: NA
CDR3 DNA: TGTGCCAGCAGCTTTACACACCGGGACAGGGCCTATGGCTACACCTTC; CDR3 protein: CASSFTHRDRAYGYTF; D gene: TRBD1; V gene: TRBV5-6; J gene: TRBJ1-2; clone size: NA
CDR3 DNA: TGCGCCAGCAGCCAAGACGGGGGTAGCAATCAGCCCCAGCATTTT; CDR3 protein: CASSQDGGSNQPQHF; D gene: NA; V gene: TRBV4-1; J gene: TRBJ1-5; clone size: NA
CDR3 DNA: TGTGCCAGCAGCTTTGTCAACACGAACACTGAAGCTTTCTTT; CDR3 protein: CASSFVNTNTEAFF; D gene: NA; V gene: TRBV13; J gene: TRBJ1-1; clone size: NA
CDR3 DNA: TGCAGCGTTCGGACAGGGGGCTTCACAGATACGCAGTATTTT; CDR3 protein: CSVRTGGFTDTQYF; D gene: TRBD1; V gene: TRBV29-1; J gene: TRBJ2-3; clone size: NA
CDR3 DNA: TGTGCCTGGATGGACAGGGGGCTCGGAAACACCATATATTTT; CDR3 protein: CAWMDRGLGNTIYF; D gene: TRBD1; V gene: TRBV30; J gene: TRBJ1-3; clone size: NA
CDR3 DNA: TGTGCCAGCAGCCCGGCTGGACAGGGGGCGACAGATACGCAGTATTTT; CDR3 protein: CASSPAGQGATDTQYF; D gene: TRBD1; V gene: TRBV28; J gene: TRBJ2-3; clone size: NA
CDR3 DNA: TGTGCCAGCAGGGGACCCGGGGGTGGCTACACCTTC; CDR3 protein: CASRGPGGGYTF; D gene: NA; V gene: TRBV6-4; J gene: TRBJ1-2; clone size: once
CDR3 DNA: TGTGCCAGCAGCTTAGGGGCAGTAGCTACGGGGGCTGAAGCTTTCTTT; CDR3 protein: CASSLGAVATGAEAFF; D gene: NA; V gene: TRBV7-9; J gene: TRBJ1-1; clone size: NA